Presented here are 24 T cell receptor beta chains from one specimen sequenced in a study of tumor-infiltrating lymphocytes in primary liver carcinoma (dated by TCRdb to 2016 to 2017). Blood RNA was extracted from unsorted whole blood with TRIzol reagent; germline DNA came from the DNeasy Blood & Tissue kit. Instrument used: Illumina HiSeq 2500. A constant-region primer and ProtoScript II reverse transcriptase were used to reverse-transcribe TCRbeta-specific cDNA from roughly 0.5 ug total RNA. The TCRbeta libraries were prepared through three rounds of nested multiplex PCR following a slightly modified ARM-PCR procedure. Each of the first two PCR rounds ran for about 10 cycles using multiplex TRBV1-TRBV30 forward primers together with a Cbeta reverse primer. TCRdb reran the public reads through fastp at Q25 and MiXCR, keeping productive beta chains. Each entry merges the rows of one CDR3 protein and shows their most common DNA and genes. The sample table holds fewer than 350,000 distinct CDR3 sequences, of which over 55% were seen once. The ten most abundant clones make up roughly 10% of the sample.

Sequences were obtained from peripheral blood. Receptor source: a man aged 40-49 years with primary liver carcinoma and hepatitis B virus infection.

This clonotype was counted many times. The genes are TRBV30 and TRBJ2-3; no reliable D call. V lost 8 bases, J lost 10 bases, and 19 bases lay in between. The CDR3 length is 12 residues. CDR1 GTSNPN and CDR2 SVGIG come from the germline V gene (reference sequence). CDR3 nucleotide sequence: TGTGCCGGAAATCCGCACCGAGGAGCGCAGTATTTT. This codes for CAGNPHRGAQYF.

This sequence joins TRBV5-6 and TRBJ2-7; 7 bases line up with TRBD1. This CDR3 is built from 14 residues. V dropped 5 bases and J dropped 4; count of bases not matched to a gene: 9. Germline V lookup: CDR1 SGHDT, CDR2 YYEEEE. The DNA for the CDR3 is TGTGCCAGCAGTTTAGGCAGGGGGAAATACGAGCAGTACTTC. It encodes CASSLGRGKYEQYF.

The chain joins TRBV7-8 to TRBJ2-1, with TRBD2 matching 11 bases. The junction had 5 bases not matched to a gene; V was cut back by 3 bases and J by 4 bases. The CDR3 is made up of 16 amino acids. Germline assignment: CDR1 SGHVS and CDR2 FQNEAQ. CDR3 amino acids: CASSFRLAGWYNEQFF. The CDR3 DNA reads as TGTGCCAGCAGCTTTCGACTAGCGGGATGGTACAATGAGCAGTTCTTC.

For this clonotype: Being one base from a much bigger clone, this may be a read error. The chain is built from TRBV14 and TRBJ1-6; no reliable D call. Looked up from germline, CDR1 is SGHDN and CDR2 is FVKESK. The CDR3 totals 15 residues. The CDR3 coding sequence is TGTGTCAGCAGCCAAGGAAGGGCGGCGGGATCACCCCTCCACTTT. Residues: CVSSQGRAAGSPLHF.

This clonotype was detected many times. This chain links TRBV5-4 with TRBJ2-7; TRBD1 might be the D (5 bases). CDR1 and CDR2 from the germline V gene are SGHNT and YYREEE (reference sequence). V shed 4 bases and J shed 1 base, with 9 bases lying between them. The CDR3 length is 13 residues. This chain's CDR3 is CASSTTGSYEQYF. In nucleotides, the CDR3 is TGTGCCAGCAGCACCACAGGTTCCTACGAGCAGTACTTC.

This clonotype was recorded once. At one end, the junction sequence differs from germline, possibly due to a read error. The chain combines TRBV28 with TRBJ2-2, with 10 bases that match TRBD1. The germline V gene encodes CDR1 MDHEN and CDR2 SYDVKM. CDR3 length equals 19 residues. CDR3 bases: TGTGCCAGCAGGCTTCCGGGACAGGGGTCTTCCTTTGGGCACGGGGGGCTGTTTTTT. It encodes CASRLPGQGSSFGHGGLFF.

This clonotype has just a few counts. At one of its ends the junction is not consistent with the germline gene, which may arise from a read error. V is TRBV14 and J is TRBJ2-1; 13 positions agree with TRBD2. The CDR3 covers 17 residues. The germline CDR1 and CDR2 sequences are SGHDN and FVKESK. CDR3 nucleotide sequence: TGTGCCAGCAGCCAAGCGACTAGCGGGAGGACCTACGATGAGCAGTTCTTC. Translating it yields CASSQATSGRTYDEQFF.

As concerns this clonotype: A much larger clone lies a single base off, so this may be a read error. The gene calls are TRBV10-3 and TRBJ2-2; 10 nucleotides line up with TRBD1. The germline V gene has CDR1 ENHRY and CDR2 SYGVKD. Trimming removed 11 bases from V and 10 bases from J; junction bases left unmatched: 10. The CDR3 is made up of 13 amino acids. The CDR3 reads CAARDRGAVELFF. The CDR3, as DNA: TGTGCCGCCCGGGACAGGGGTGCCGTGGAGCTGTTTTTT.

A remark on this clonotype: Sequence at one end of the junction differs from germline and may be a read error. The gene calls are TRBV11-2 and TRBJ1-2, with a tentative D call TRBD1 (5 bases). CDR3 length: 14 residues. CDR1 is SGHAT and CDR2 is FQNNGV in the germline V gene. The CDR3 nucleotides read TGTACCAGCAGTTTAGATGGGGCCAACTATGGCTACACCTTC. Encoded protein: CTSSLDGANYGYTF.

As concerns this clonotype: Here the CDR3 omits its conserved ending phenylalanine or tryptophan, so a read error is the likely source. J is TRBJ2-7 and V is TRBV6-5, with D possibly being TRBD2 (5 bases). Germline assignment: CDR1 MNHEY and CDR2 SVGAGI. The CDR3 sequence is 14 residues long. CDR3 residues: CVSRSGFLDYEQYI. The DNA for the CDR3 is TGTGTCAGCCGGAGCGGTTTTCTGGATTACGAGCAGTACATC.

The table lists this clonotype with many counts. The CDR3 nucleotides read TGTGCCAGCAGCTTACGGGACAGCGACACTGAAGCTTTCTTT. This encodes CASSLRDSDTEAFF. V and J are TRBV7-9 and TRBJ1-1; 7 bases map to TRBD1. V lost 2 bases, J lost 3 bases, and 3 bases stayed unmatched. Germline V gives CDR1 SEHNR, CDR2 FQNEAQ (reference sequence). CDR3 size: 14 residues.

Regarding this clonotype: A read error may produce the germline difference seen at one junction end. V and J are TRBV30 and TRBJ1-3; the D gene is possibly TRBD1 (5 bases). The CDR3 spans 15 residues. Germline CDR1 GTSNPN, CDR2 SVGIG (reference sequence). CDR3 bases: TGTGCCTGGAGTGTAGACAGCCACTCTGGAGACACCATATATTTT. Its translation is CAWSVDSHSGDTIYF.

Points on this clonotype: A much bigger clone sits one base away, suggesting this may be a read error. V usage is TRBV29-1 and J usage is TRBJ2-4; D might be TRBD2 (6 bases). CDR1 is SQVTM and CDR2 is ANQGSEA in the germline V gene. V lost 7 bases to trimming and J lost 1 base, with 17 bases between them. This CDR3 region has 15 residues. CDR3 in amino acids: CSAMAGAGAKNIQYF. The CDR3 DNA reads as TGCAGCGCCATGGCCGGGGCGGGGGCCAAAAACATTCAGTACTTC.

Turning to this clonotype: With a much larger clone just one base away, this may be a read error. V and J are TRBV5-6 and TRBJ2-5, with 13 bases lining up with TRBD2. The CDR3 totals 15 residues. V shed 0 bases and J 6 bases; nucleotides not matched to a gene: 2. Germline-derived CDR1 and CDR2 are SGHDT and YYEEEE. The CDR3 reads CASSLGTSGRKTQYF. CDR3 in DNA: TGTGCCAGCAGCTTGGGGACTAGCGGGAGAAAGACCCAGTACTTC.

The V gene is TRBV5-4, the J gene TRBJ2-5; a weak D match, TRBD2 (5 bases). The germline V gene encodes CDR1 SGHNT and CDR2 YYREEE (reference sequence). This CDR3 is built from 13 residues. The ends were cut back, 0 bases at V and 3 bases at J, with 6 bases in the middle. CDR3 bases: TGTGCCAGCAGCTTGGGGCGGGAAGAGACCCAGTACTTC. Its translation: CASSLGREETQYF.

Details on this clonotype: At one boundary the junction diverges from the germline segment, which might be a read error. V and J are TRBV14 and TRBJ2-6, with TRBD1 as a possible D gene (6 bases). Per germline, CDR1 SGHDN and CDR2 FVKESK. The CDR3 totals 18 residues. The CDR3 DNA is TGTGCCAGCAGCCAAGGTCGGGTCCCGTCTTCAGGGGCCAACGTCATGACTTTC. Translating gives CASSQGRVPSSGANVMTF.

Concerning this clonotype itself: Being one base from a much bigger clone, this may be a read error. The chain couples TRBV6-2 or TRBV6-3 to TRBJ1-5; D perhaps matches TRBD1 (6 bases). Germline CDR1 reads MNHEY; CDR2 reads SVGEGT. The length of the CDR3 is 13 residues. The CDR3 DNA reads as TGTGTCAGCAGCCACGGGGGCCATCAGCCCCAGCATTTT. The encoded protein is CVSSHGGHQPQHF.

As to this clonotype: Here the CDR3 omits its conserved ending phenylalanine or tryptophan, so a read error is the likely source. The V call is TRBV6-2 or TRBV6-3, the J call TRBJ1-5; D unresolved. This CDR3 contains 13 residues. V lost 6 bases to trimming and J lost 6 bases, with 12 bases between them. CDR1 and CDR2 (germline): MNHEY, SVGEGT. The CDR3 loop is CASRFNWVQPQHL. DNA of the CDR3: TGTGCCAGCAGGTTCAATTGGGTTCAGCCCCAGCATTTG.

This clonotype was seen more than once but under ten times. The chain uses TRBV5-1 and TRBJ2-1, with D possibly TRBD2 on 6 matching bases. The V end was cut by 4 bases, the J end by 7 bases, with 15 bases between. The CDR3 consists of 14 residues. Germline V gives CDR1 SGHRS, CDR2 YFSETQ. The chain's CDR3 is CASSPWTTWNEQFF. CDR3 nucleotides: TGCGCCAGCAGCCCCTGGACTACGTGGAATGAGCAGTTCTTC.

As for this clonotype: This sequence may be a read error, since a much larger clone differs from it by one base. The genes are TRBV6-5 and TRBJ1-5, with D maybe TRBD1 (6 bases). V was shortened by 7 bases and J by 9 bases, with 13 bases between the two germline ends. CDR3 length: 12 amino acids. The germline gives CDR1 MNHEY, CDR2 SVGAGI. CDR3 sequence: CASNGQYGPQHF. The CDR3 DNA is TGTGCCAGCAATGGACAGTATGGGCCCCAGCATTTT.

On this clonotype itself: Because the CDR3 is missing its conserved closing phenylalanine or tryptophan, this is likely a read error. The V gene is TRBV7-8, the J gene TRBJ1-1; D is ambiguous. Per the germline V gene, CDR1 is SGHVS and CDR2 is FQNEAQ. This CDR3 has 14 residues. The CDR3 region is CASCFPGVNTEAFI. DNA of the CDR3: TGTGCCAGCTGCTTTCCCGGAGTGAACACTGAAGCTTTCATT.

The chain employs TRBV24-1 and TRBJ2-1; TRBD2 matches 10 bases. Per germline, CDR1 KGHDR and CDR2 SFDVKD. The CDR3 extends over 18 amino acids. The V segment lost 9 bases and the J segment 6 bases; nucleotides outside the gene matches: 19. The CDR3 reads CATAGRDSGRFGSNEQFF. As DNA, the CDR3 is TGTGCCACCGCTGGGAGGGATAGCGGGAGGTTCGGGTCCAATGAGCAGTTCTTC.

Of note for this clonotype: This could be a read error, since a much larger clone is one nucleotide away. The rearrangement uses TRBV4-3 and TRBJ1-2; possible D gene TRBD1, 6 bases. In germline, CDR1 is LGHNA, CDR2 YSLEER. The CDR3 totals 15 residues. The CDR3 nucleotides are TGCGCCAGCGGCCAAGATGGGGGCAGTAACTATGGCTACACCTTC. Residues: CASGQDGGSNYGYTF.

Only a few counts were recorded for this clonotype. This chain joins TRBV21-1 and TRBJ2-2. TRBV21-1 represents a pseudogene. The CDR3 is 16 amino acids. For the CDR3, the DNA is TGTGCCAGCAGCAATTGGCCGGAGCGGAACACCGGGGAGCTGTTTTTT. Translation: CASSNWPERNTGELFF.